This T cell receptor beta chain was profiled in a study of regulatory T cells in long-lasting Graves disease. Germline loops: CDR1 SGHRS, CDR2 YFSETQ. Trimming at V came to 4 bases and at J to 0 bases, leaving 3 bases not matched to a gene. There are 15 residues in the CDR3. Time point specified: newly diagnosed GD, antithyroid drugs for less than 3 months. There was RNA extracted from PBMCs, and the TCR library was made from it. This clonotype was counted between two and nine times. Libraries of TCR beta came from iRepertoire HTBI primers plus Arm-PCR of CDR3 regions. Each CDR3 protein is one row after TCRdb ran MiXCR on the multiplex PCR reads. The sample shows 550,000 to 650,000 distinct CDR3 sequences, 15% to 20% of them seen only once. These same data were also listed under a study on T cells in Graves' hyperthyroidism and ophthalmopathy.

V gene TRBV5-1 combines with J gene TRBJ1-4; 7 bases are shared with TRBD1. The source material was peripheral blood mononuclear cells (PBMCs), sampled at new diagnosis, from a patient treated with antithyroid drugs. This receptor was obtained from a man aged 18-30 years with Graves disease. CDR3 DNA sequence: TGCGCCAGCAGCCACAGGGGTGCAACTAATGAAAAACTGTTTTTT. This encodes CASSHRGATNEKLFF.